The entry below gives a single T cell receptor beta chain sequence along with its context. Antigen unknown. This sample stems from a study of cytomegalovirus exposure and HLA in healthy donors. Study-wide findings and caveats: Earlier analysis found most TCR beta V segments productive about 90% or about 30% of the time.

The PCR ran on 60 Vbeta and 13 Jbeta primers. Sequencing used immunoSEQ multiplex PCR; TCRdb keeps in-frame clones, though not all of them. Here the sample spans fewer than 300,000 clones, 70% to 90% being singletons. Trimming shortened V by 3 bases and J by 7 bases, and 9 bases separated the two germline ends. The CDR3 is 12 amino acids. Germline assignment: CDR1 MDHEN and CDR2 SYDVKM. J is TRBJ1-1 and V is TRBV28; D might be TRBD1 (6 bases). The receptor comes from a man between 35 and 55 years old in good health and CMV-seropositive. The sample taken for sequencing was PBMCs. CDR3 bases: TGTGCCAGCAGTTTCGGGACAAGTGAAGCTTTCTTT. This encodes CASSFGTSEAFF.